The clone carrying this TCR beta chain has only one observation. No antigen is known for it. This sample was included in a study of shared clonotypes between healthy human individuals. On the study more broadly: A couple of women and a few men aged 18 to 49 made up the donors.

Terminally differentiated effector memory CD45RA+ cells were excluded by CCR7 positive selection of CD45RO-negative cells. Using immunoSEQ multiplex PCR, the repertoire was profiled, and TCRdb retains in-frame clones only, with some absent. The sample contains hundreds of thousands of clones, approximately 96% of which appear only once. Study observations and caveats: Naive subsets, compared against memory subsets, generally had larger estimated richness values.

Sequencing used naive CD8+ T cells sorted from blood. The TCR comes from a woman under 40 in good health.

The CDR3 reads CASSHPGSSGENTDTQYF. CDR3 in DNA: TGTGCCAGCAGTCACCCTGGGTCTAGCGGGGAGAACACAGATACGCAGTATTTT. This sequence joins TRBV7-9 and TRBJ2-3; 9 positions agree with TRBD2. Trimming took 6 bases from V and 2 from J; bases not matched to a gene: 15. CDR3 length equals 18 residues. CDR1 is SEHNR, CDR2 FQNEAQ, per germline (reference sequence).